Shown below are 17 T cell receptor beta chains from a single sample sequenced in a study of radiation and T cells in renal cell carcinoma. Time point of the sample: baseline pretreatment blood. Indicated treatment: 15 Gy SBRT to primary tumor, nephrectomy 4 weeks later. Profiled with immunoSEQ multiplex PCR; TCRdb holds only in-frame clones, not every one. The sample has tens of thousands of clones; just under 80% are singletons. This specimen was blood, taken from a patient whose treatment included radiotherapy and nephrectomy. The receptors were sampled from a man aged 55 to 69 with renal cell carcinoma.

The chain carries TRBV7-9 and TRBJ2-2; 11 bases are shared with TRBD2. Trimming removed 4 bases from V and 3 bases from J; junction bases left unmatched: 7. CDR3 size: 17 residues. Germline V gene data show CDR1 as SEHNR and CDR2 as FQNEAQ (reference sequence). Written as DNA, the CDR3 is TGTGCCAGCAGCTGGTCACTAGCGGGAGATTACACCGGGGAGCTGTTTTTT. Amino acid sequence: CASSWSLAGDYTGELFF.

The chain links TRBV30 to TRBJ1-2; D possibly corresponds to TRBD1 (6 bases). The germline V and J ends were trimmed by 3 bases and 4 bases, with 12 bases remaining between them. The CDR3 extends over 13 amino acids. Looked up from germline, CDR1 is GTSNPN and CDR2 is SVGIG (reference sequence). The chain's CDR3 is CAWRGQPFYGYTF. CDR3 DNA: TGTGCCTGGAGAGGACAGCCCTTCTATGGCTACACCTTC.

The chain couples TRBV29-1 to TRBJ1-1, with TRBD1 as a possible D gene (5 bases). Germline V gene lookup returns CDR1 SQVTM and CDR2 ANQGSEA. This CDR3 spans 14 amino acids. The V end was cut by 6 bases, the J end by 4 bases, with 18 bases between. The CDR3 region has the DNA TGCAGCGTGGGGGGGACGGGGCGCCCCACTGAAGCTTTCTTT. Its protein is CSVGGTGRPTEAFF.

CDR3 residues: CASWGPAGATNEKLFF. The CDR3 DNA sequence: TGTGCCAGCTGGGGACCGGCAGGCGCAACTAATGAAAAACTGTTTTTT. The chain recombines TRBV27 with TRBJ1-4; D might be TRBD1 (5 bases). This CDR3 is 16 amino acids long. From germline, CDR1 is MNHEY and CDR2 SMNVEV (reference sequence). V was pared by 8 bases and J by 0 bases, with 16 bases between.

V gene TRBV2 combines with J gene TRBJ2-7, with 11 bases identical to TRBD1. With V trimmed by 6 bases and J by 4 bases, 2 bases remained unmatched. The CDR3 has 13 amino acids. Germline-derived CDR1 and CDR2 are SNHLY and FYNNEI. CDR3 DNA sequence: TGTGCCAGCAGGGGGACAGGGGGATACGAGCAGTACTTC. Protein sequence: CASRGTGGYEQYF.

This chain connects TRBV9 to TRBJ2-1; a weak D match, TRBD2 (6 bases). CDR3 length equals 14 residues. V was pared by 4 bases and J by 4 bases, with 12 bases between. The V gene's germline CDR1 is SGDLS and CDR2 YYNGEE. This CDR3 is CASSFGGKYNEQFF. The CDR3 nucleotides are TGTGCCAGCAGCTTTGGGGGGAAATACAATGAGCAGTTCTTC.

This CDR3 is CASSLSIEETQYF. CDR3 nucleotides: TGTGCCAGCAGCTTAAGTATAGAAGAGACCCAGTACTTC. The chain uses TRBV7-3 and TRBJ2-5; D gene ambiguous. CDR1 and CDR2 (germline): SGHTA, FQGTGA. This CDR3 contains 13 residues. V was clipped by 1 base and J by 3 bases, with 6 bases between them.

The chain links TRBV30 to TRBJ1-5; unclear D gene. The CDR3 spans 16 residues. Germline-derived CDR1 and CDR2 are GTSNPN and SVGIG (reference sequence). V gave up 4 bases and J gave up 1 base, with 17 bases separating them. CDR3 coding DNA: TGTGCCTGGACCCCCGGCGGTGGGCCCAGCAATCAGCCCCAGCATTTT. Translating gives CAWTPGGGPSNQPQHF. The full variable domain, with the rest looked up from reference TRBV30 and TRBJ1-5, is SQTIHQWPATLVQPVGSPLSLECTVEGTSNPNLYWYRQAAGRGLQLLFYSVGIGQISSEVPQNLSASRPQDRQFILSSKKLLLSDSGFYLCAWTPGGGPSNQPQHFGDGTRLSIL.

The V and J genes are TRBV7-8 and TRBJ1-4, with D unresolved. Germline CDR1 reads SGHVS; CDR2 reads FQNEAQ. V lost 5 bases and J lost 1, with 11 bases in between. CDR3 size: 15 residues. This chain's CDR3 is CASSLGLGTNEKLFF. CDR3 nucleotides: TGTGCCAGCAGCCTCGGACTGGGAACTAATGAAAAACTGTTTTTT.

The V and J genes are TRBV6-5 and TRBJ1-1; D remains unclear. CDR3 length: 15 residues. From germline, CDR1 is MNHEY and CDR2 SVGAGI. V was trimmed by 7 bases and J by 4 bases, leaving 19 bases between them. Here the CDR3 DNA reads TGTGCCAGCACTCCCCCCGGCCGAGAGGGCACTGAAGCTTTCTTT. Translation gives CASTPPGREGTEAFF.

A few counts support this clone. V gene TRBV20-1 combines with J gene TRBJ2-5; no definite D call. V was clipped by 4 bases and J by 0 bases, with 3 bases between them. The CDR3 contains 11 residues. The germline V gene encodes CDR1 DFQATT and CDR2 SNEGSKA (reference sequence). The chain's CDR3 is CSAKHQETQYF. CDR3 sequence (DNA): TGCAGTGCTAAACACCAAGAGACCCAGTACTTC.

This clone was seen only a few times. This same CDR3 is encoded by further DNA sequences in the sample. The CDR3 protein is CAWKYTAGGNTIYF. In DNA form, the CDR3 reads TGTGCCTGGAAATATACGGCAGGTGGAAACACCATATATTTT. The chain joins TRBV30 to TRBJ1-3, with D unclear. Germline lookup yields CDR1 GTSNPN and CDR2 SVGIG (reference sequence). The CDR3 has 14 amino acids. V dropped 4 bases and J dropped 3 bases, with 13 bases sitting between them.

This chain links TRBV5-1 with TRBJ2-1; 11 bases are a match to TRBD2. Germline assignment: CDR1 SGHRS and CDR2 YFSETQ. The V and J ends lost 3 bases and 8 bases, in that order; junction bases with no gene match: 13. This CDR3 has 17 residues. The CDR3 protein is CASSSLILSTSGDEQFF. DNA of the CDR3: TGCGCCAGCAGCTCCTTAATATTATCGACTAGCGGGGATGAGCAGTTCTTC.

V usage is TRBV5-1 and J usage is TRBJ1-6; possibly TRBD1 for D (6 bases). Germline V CDR1 and CDR2: SGHRS, YFSETQ. This CDR3 spans 16 amino acids. The germline V and J ends were trimmed by 3 bases and 7 bases, with 17 bases remaining between them. CDR3 region: CASSSEATGSNSPLHF. The CDR3 DNA is TGCGCCAGCAGCTCTGAAGCCACAGGGTCCAATTCACCCCTCCACTTT.

About this clone itself: The same CDR3 can be traced to other DNA sequences in this sample. V usage is TRBV29-1 and J usage is TRBJ1-2, with a tentative D call TRBD1 (6 bases). The CDR3 has 13 amino acids. Germline values: CDR1 SQVTM, CDR2 ANQGSEA. The V and J ends lost 7 bases and 5 bases respectively, with 17 bases between them. The CDR3 reads CSASSGTLYGYTF. The CDR3 DNA reads as TGCAGCGCCTCCTCCGGGACACTTTATGGCTACACCTTC.

The V call is TRBV5-1, the J call TRBJ2-3; 7 bases match TRBD1. The germline gives CDR1 SGHRS, CDR2 YFSETQ. The CDR3 has 15 residues. The trim removed 0 bases at V and 3 bases at J, leaving 4 bases unmatched. The CDR3 loop is CASSLGDRNTDTQYF. CDR3 coding DNA: TGCGCCAGCAGCTTGGGGGACAGAAATACAGATACGCAGTATTTT.

The chain joins TRBV5-6 to TRBJ2-1; 15 positions match TRBD2. CDR1 is SGHDT, CDR2 YYEEEE, per germline. Unmatched junction bases numbered 14, after V lost 4 bases and J lost 12 bases. CDR3 length: 17 amino acids. This CDR3 is CASSLLRTSGGAGAQFF. CDR3 in DNA: TGTGCCAGCAGCCTCCTAAGGACTAGCGGGGGGGCCGGGGCGCAGTTCTTC.